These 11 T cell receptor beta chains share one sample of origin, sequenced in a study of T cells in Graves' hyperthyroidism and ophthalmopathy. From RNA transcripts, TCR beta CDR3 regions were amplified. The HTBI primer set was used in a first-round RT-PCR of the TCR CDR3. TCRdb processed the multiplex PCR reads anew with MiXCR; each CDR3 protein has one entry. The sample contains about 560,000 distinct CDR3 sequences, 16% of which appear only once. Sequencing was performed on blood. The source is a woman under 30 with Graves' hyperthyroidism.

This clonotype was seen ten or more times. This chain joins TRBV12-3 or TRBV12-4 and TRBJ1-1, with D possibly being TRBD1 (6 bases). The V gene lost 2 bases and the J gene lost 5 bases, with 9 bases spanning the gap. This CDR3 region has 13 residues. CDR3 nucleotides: TGTGCCAGCAGTTTAAACAGGGTGACTGAAGCTTTCTTT. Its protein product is CASSLNRVTEAFF.

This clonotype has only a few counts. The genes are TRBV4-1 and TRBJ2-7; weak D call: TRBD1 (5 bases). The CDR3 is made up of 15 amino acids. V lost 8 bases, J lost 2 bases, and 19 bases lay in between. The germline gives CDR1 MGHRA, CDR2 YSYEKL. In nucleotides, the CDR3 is TGCGCCAGCGCAGGGCAGACCCTCAGCACCTACGAGCAGTACTTC. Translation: CASAGQTLSTYEQYF.

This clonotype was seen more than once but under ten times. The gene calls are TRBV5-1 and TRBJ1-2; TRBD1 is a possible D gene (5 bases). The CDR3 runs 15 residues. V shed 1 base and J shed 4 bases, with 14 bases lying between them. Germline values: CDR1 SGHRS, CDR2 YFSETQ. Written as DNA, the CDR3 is TGCGCCAGCAGCTTGACGGGACGAGACCTCTATGGCTACACCTTC. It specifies CASSLTGRDLYGYTF.

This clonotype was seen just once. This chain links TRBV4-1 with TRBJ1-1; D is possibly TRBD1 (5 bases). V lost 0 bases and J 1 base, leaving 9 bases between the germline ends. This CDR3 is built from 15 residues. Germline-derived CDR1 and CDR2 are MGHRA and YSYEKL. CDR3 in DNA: TGCGCCAGCAGCCAAGATACAGGCCGGAACACTGAAGCTTTCTTT. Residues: CASSQDTGRNTEAFF.

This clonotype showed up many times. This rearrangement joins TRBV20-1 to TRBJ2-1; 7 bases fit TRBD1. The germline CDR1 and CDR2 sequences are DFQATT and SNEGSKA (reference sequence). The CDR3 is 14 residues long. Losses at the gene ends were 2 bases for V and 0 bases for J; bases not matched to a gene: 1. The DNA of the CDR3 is TGCAGTGCTAGAACAGGGGACTCCTACAATGAGCAGTTCTTC. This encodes CSARTGDSYNEQFF.

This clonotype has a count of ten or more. The CDR3: CASSTQLAGANYNEQFF. CDR3 DNA: TGTGCCAGTAGTACCCAACTAGCGGGAGCCAACTACAATGAGCAGTTCTTC. The chain has TRBV19 and TRBJ2-1, with 11 bases identical to TRBD2. Germline V gene lookup returns CDR1 LNHDA and CDR2 SQIVND (reference sequence). With 4 bases clipped from V and 3 bases from J, the junction kept 8 bases outside the gene matches. CDR3 size: 17 residues.

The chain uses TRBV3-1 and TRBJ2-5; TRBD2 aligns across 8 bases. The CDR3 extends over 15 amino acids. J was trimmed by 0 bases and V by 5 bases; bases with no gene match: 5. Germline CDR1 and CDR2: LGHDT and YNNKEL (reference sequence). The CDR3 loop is CASSEAAGDQETQYF. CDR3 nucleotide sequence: TGTGCCAGCAGCGAAGCAGCGGGGGACCAAGAGACCCAGTACTTC.

The CDR3 DNA follows: TGTGCCAGCACCGGTTCTGGGTCCTACGAGCAGTACTTC. Its translation is CASTGSGSYEQYF. This rearrangement joins TRBV12-3 or TRBV12-4 to TRBJ2-7, with D uncertain. V was trimmed by 7 bases and J by 1 base, leaving 11 bases between them. The CDR3 loop spans 13 amino acids.

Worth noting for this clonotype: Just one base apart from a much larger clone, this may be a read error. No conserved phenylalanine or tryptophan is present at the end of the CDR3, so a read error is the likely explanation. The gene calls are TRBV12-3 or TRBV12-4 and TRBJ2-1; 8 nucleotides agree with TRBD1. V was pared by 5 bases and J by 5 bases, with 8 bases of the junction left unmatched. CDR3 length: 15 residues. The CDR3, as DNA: TGTGCCAGCAGTAGGAGACAGGGGACAGACAATGAGCAGTTCCTC. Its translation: CASSRRQGTDNEQFL.

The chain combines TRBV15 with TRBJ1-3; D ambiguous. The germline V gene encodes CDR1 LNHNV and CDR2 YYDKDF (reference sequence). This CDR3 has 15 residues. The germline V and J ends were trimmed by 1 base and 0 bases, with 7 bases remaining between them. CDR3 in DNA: TGTGCCACCAGCAGAGCAGGTTTCTCTGGAAACACCATATATTTT. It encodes CATSRAGFSGNTIYF. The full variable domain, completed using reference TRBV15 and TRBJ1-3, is DAMVIQNPRYQVTQFGKPVTLSCSQTLNHNVMYWYQQKSSQAPKLLFHYYDKDFNNEADTPDNFQSRRPNTSFCFLDIRSPGLGDTAMYLCATSRAGFSGNTIYFGEGSWLTVV.

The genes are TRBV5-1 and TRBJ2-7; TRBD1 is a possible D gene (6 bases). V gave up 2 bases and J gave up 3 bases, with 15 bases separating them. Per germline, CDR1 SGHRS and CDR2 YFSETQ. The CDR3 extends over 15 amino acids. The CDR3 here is CASSFHQGLFYEQYF. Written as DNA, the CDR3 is TGCGCCAGCAGCTTCCATCAGGGGCTGTTCTACGAGCAGTACTTC.